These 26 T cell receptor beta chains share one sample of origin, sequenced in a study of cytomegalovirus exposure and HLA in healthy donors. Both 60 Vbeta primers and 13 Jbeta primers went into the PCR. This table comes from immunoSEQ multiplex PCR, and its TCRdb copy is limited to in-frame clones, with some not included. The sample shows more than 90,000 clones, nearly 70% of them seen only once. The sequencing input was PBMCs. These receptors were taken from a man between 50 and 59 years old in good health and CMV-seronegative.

The CDR3, as DNA: TGTGCCAGCAGCGTAGCGGGACAGAACACTGAAGCTTTCTTT. It is translated as CASSVAGQNTEAFF. J is TRBJ1-1 and V is TRBV9, with a possible D match to TRBD1 (6 bases). V gave up 0 bases and J gave up 1 base, with 7 bases separating them. CDR1 is SGDLS and CDR2 is YYNGEE in the germline V gene. This CDR3 has 14 amino acids. Full variable domain (missing parts from reference TRBV9 and TRBJ1-1): DSGVTQTPKHLITATGQRVTLRCSPRSGDLSVYWYQQSLDQGLQFLIQYYNGEERAKGNILERFSAQQFPDLHSELNLSSLELGDSALYFCASSVAGQNTEAFFGQGTRLTVV.

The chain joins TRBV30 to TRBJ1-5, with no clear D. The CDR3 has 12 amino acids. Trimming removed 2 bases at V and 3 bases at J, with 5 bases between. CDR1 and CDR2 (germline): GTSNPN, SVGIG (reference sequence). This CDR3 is CAWSIYNQPQHF. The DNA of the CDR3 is TGTGCCTGGAGTATCTACAATCAGCCCCAGCATTTT.

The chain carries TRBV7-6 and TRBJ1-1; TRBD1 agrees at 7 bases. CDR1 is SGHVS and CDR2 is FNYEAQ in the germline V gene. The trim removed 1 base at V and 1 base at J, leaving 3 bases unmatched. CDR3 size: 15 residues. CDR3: CASSLVGQANTEAFF. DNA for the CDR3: TGTGCCAGCAGCTTAGTCGGACAGGCGAACACTGAAGCTTTCTTT.

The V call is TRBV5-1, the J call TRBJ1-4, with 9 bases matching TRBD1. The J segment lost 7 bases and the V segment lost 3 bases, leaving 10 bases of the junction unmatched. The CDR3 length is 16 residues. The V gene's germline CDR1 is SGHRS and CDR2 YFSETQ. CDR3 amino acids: CASSWDRVLAAEKLFF. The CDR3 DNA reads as TGCGCCAGCAGCTGGGACAGGGTATTAGCGGCTGAAAAACTGTTTTTT.

CDR3 protein: CASTLNRGTGELFF. The CDR3 DNA sequence: TGTGCCAGCACCTTGAACAGGGGCACCGGGGAGCTGTTTTTT. The V and J genes are TRBV7-9 and TRBJ2-2; 7 bases fit TRBD1. V lost 7 bases to trimming and J lost 4 bases; unmatched junction nucleotides: 6. Per germline, CDR1 SEHNR and CDR2 FQNEAQ (reference sequence). The CDR3 is 14 amino acids.

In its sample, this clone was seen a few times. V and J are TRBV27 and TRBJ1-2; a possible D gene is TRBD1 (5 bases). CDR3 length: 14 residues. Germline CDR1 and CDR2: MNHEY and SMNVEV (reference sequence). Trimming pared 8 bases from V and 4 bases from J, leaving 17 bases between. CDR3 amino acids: CASSISGGGYGYTF. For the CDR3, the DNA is TGTGCCAGCTCCATAAGTGGGGGAGGCTATGGCTACACCTTC.

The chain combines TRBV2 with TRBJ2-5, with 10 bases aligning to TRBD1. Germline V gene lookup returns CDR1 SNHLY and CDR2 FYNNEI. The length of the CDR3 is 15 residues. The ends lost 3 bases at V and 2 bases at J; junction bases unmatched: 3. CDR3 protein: CASSEGQGSQETQYF. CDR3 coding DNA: TGTGCCAGCAGTGAGGGACAGGGGAGTCAAGAGACCCAGTACTTC.

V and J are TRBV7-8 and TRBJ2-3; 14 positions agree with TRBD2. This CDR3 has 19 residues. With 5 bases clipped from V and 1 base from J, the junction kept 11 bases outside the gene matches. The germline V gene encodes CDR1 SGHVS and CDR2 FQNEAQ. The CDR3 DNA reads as TGTGCCAGCAGCCCAAGACTAGCGGGAGGGGGATGGGGCACAGATACGCAGTATTTT. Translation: CASSPRLAGGGWGTDTQYF. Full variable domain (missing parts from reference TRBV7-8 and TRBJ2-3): GAGVSQSPRYKVAKRGQDVALRCDPISGHVSLFWYQQALGQGPEFLTYFQNEAQLDKSGLPSDRFFAERPEGSVSTLKIQRTQQEDSAVYLCASSPRLAGGGWGTDTQYFGPGTRLTVL.

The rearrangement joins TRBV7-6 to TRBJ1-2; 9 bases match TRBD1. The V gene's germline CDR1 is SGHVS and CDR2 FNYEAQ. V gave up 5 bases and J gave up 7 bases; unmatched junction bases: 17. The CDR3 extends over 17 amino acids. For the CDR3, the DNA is TGTGCCAGCAGCCCGAACCGACAGGGGGGGGTTGGACGTGGCTACACCTTC. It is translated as CASSPNRQGGVGRGYTF.

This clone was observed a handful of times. Written as DNA, the CDR3 is TGCGCCAGCAGCGGAGGACAGCCCTATGGCTACACCTTC. Protein: CASSGGQPYGYTF. The V gene is TRBV5-1, the J gene TRBJ1-2; a possible D gene is TRBD1 (6 bases). Trimming took off 4 bases at V and 4 bases at J, with 11 bases between the two ends. The V gene's germline CDR1 is SGHRS and CDR2 YFSETQ. This CDR3 is built from 13 residues.

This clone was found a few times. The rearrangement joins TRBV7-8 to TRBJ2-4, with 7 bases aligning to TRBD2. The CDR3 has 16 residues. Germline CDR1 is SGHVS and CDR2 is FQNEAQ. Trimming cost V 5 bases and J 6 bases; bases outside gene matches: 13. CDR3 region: CASSDQGGGFGNIQYF. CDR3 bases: TGTGCCAGCAGCGATCAGGGCGGGGGTTTCGGAAACATTCAGTACTTC.

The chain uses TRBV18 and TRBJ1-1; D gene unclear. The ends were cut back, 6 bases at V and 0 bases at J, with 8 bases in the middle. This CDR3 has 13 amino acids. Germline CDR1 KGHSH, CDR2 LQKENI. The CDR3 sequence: CASSPVVNTEAFF. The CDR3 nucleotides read TGTGCCAGCTCCCCAGTAGTGAACACTGAAGCTTTCTTT. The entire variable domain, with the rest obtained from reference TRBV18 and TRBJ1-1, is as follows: NAGVMQNPRHLVRRRGQEARLRCSPMKGHSHVYWYRQLPEEGLKFMVYLQKENIIDESGMPKERFSAEFPKEGPSILRIQQVVRGDSAAYFCASSPVVNTEAFFGQGTRLTVV.

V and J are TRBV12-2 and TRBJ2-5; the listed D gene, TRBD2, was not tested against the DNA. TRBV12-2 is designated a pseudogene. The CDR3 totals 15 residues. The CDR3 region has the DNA TGTGCAAGTCGCTTAGATTTACTGGAGCAAGAGACCCAGTACTTC. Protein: CASRLDLLEQETQYF.

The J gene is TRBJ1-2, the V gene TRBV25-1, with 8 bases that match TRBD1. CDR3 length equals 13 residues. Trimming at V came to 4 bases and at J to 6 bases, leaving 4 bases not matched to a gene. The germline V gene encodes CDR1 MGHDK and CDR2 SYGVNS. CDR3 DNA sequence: TGTGCCAGCAGTGGCGGACAGGGACATGGCTACACCTTC. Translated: CASSGGQGHGYTF.

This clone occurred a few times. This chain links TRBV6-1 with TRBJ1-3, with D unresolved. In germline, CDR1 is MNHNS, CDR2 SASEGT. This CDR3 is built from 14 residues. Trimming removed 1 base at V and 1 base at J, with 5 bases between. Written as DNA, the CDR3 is TGTGCCAGCAGTGAAGGCAGGTCTGGAAACACCATATATTTT. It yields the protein CASSEGRSGNTIYF.

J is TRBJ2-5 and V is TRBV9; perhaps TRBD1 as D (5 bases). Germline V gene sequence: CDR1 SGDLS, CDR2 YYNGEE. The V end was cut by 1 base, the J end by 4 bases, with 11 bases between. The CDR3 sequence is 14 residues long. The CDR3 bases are TGTGCCAGCAGCGTAAACTGGGGCGGAGAGACCCAGTACTTC. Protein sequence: CASSVNWGGETQYF.

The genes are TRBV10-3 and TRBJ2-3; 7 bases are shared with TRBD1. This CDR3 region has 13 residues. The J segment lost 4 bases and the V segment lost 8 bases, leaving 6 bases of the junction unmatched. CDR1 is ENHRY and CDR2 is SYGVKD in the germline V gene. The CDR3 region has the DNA TGTGCCATCCTGGGACAGTCTTCAGATACGCAGTATTTT. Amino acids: CAILGQSSDTQYF.

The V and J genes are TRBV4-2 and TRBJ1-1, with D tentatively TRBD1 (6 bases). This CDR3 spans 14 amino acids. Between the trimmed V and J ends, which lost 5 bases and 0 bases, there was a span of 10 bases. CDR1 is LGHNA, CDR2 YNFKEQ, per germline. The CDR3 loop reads CASSRQALNTEAFF. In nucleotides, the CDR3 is TGTGCCAGCAGCAGACAGGCCTTGAACACTGAAGCTTTCTTT.

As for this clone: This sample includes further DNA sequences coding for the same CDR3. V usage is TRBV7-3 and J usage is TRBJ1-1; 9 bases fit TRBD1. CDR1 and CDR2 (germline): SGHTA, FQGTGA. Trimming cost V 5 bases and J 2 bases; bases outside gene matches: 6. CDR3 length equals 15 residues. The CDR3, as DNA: TGTGCCAGCAGCCTAATGGGACAGGGCAACACTGAAGCTTTCTTT. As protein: CASSLMGQGNTEAFF.

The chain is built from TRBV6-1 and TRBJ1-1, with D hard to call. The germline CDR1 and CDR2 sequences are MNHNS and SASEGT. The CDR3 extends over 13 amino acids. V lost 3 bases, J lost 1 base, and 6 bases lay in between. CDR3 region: CASSDRWNTEAFF. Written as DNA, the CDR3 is TGTGCCAGCAGTGACAGGTGGAACACTGAAGCTTTCTTT.

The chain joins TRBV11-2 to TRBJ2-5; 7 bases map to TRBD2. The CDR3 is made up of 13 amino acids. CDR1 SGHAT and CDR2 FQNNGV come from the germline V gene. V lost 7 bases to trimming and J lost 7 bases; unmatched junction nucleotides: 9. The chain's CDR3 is CASTERLAGTQYF. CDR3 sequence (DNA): TGTGCCAGCACCGAACGACTAGCCGGGACCCAGTACTTC.

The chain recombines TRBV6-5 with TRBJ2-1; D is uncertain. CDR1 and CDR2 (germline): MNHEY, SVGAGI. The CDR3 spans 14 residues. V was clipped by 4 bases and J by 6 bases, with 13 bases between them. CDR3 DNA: TGTGCCAGCAGTTCGCGGCCAAGCGTCAATGAGCAGTTCTTC. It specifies CASSSRPSVNEQFF.

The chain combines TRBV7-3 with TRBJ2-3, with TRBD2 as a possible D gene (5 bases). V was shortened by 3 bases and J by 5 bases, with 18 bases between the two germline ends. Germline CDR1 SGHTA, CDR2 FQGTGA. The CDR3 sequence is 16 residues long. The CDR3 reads CASSFGRGPWGDTQYF. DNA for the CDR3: TGTGCCAGCAGCTTTGGGAGAGGACCCTGGGGAGATACGCAGTATTTT.

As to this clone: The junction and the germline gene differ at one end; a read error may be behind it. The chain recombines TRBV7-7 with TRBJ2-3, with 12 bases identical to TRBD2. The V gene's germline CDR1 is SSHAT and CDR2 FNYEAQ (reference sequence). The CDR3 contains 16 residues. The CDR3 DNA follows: TGTGCTAGCAGCCCGGGGCTAGCGGGAGGGGCCGATACGCAGTATTTT. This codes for CASSPGLAGGADTQYF.

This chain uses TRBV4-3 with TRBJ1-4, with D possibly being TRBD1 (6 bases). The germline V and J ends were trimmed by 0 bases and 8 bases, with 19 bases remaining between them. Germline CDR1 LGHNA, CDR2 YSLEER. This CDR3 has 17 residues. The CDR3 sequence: CASSQDHRGGAGEKLFF. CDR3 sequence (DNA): TGCGCCAGCAGCCAAGATCATCGGGGGGGCGCAGGGGAAAAACTGTTTTTT.

DNA of the CDR3: TGCGCCAGCAGCTTGAAAATAGACACTGAAGCTTTCTTT. Translation gives CASSLKIDTEAFF. This chain connects TRBV5-1 to TRBJ1-1; D remains unclear. Germline values: CDR1 SGHRS, CDR2 YFSETQ. V lost 1 base, J lost 3 bases, and 7 bases lay in between. The CDR3 is made up of 13 amino acids.